A single sample is the source of the 16 T cell receptor beta chains below, sequenced in a study of T cells in Graves' hyperthyroidism and ophthalmopathy (dated by TCRdb to the late 2010s). The library was generated by multiplex PCR. The instrument was an Illumina HiSeq 2000. Amplification of TCR beta CDR3 regions was carried out from RNA transcripts. A first-round RT-PCR of the TCR CDR3 used the HTBI primer set with the Qiagen OneStep RT-PCR kit. In TCRdb, the public reads were trimmed at Q25 with fastp and aligned with MiXCR, with productive beta chains retained. Rows matching on CDR3 protein sequence are summarized as one entry with the most common DNA and genes. Counted in this sample were 350,000 or so distinct CDR3 sequences; roughly 20% of them appeared once. The ten largest make up less than 20% of the sample. The sequencing sample was made of blood. These receptors originate from a woman aged 40 to 55 with Graves' ophthalmopathy.

In this sample, this clonotype turned up many times. This chain uses TRBV3-1 with TRBJ1-1; weak D call: TRBD1 (5 bases). In germline, CDR1 is LGHDT, CDR2 YNNKEL (reference sequence). Trimming took 1 base from V and 9 from J, leaving 9 bases between them. The CDR3 length is 12 residues. CDR3 sequence reads: CASSQVGTKAFF. The DNA of the CDR3 is TGTGCCAGCAGCCAAGTGGGGACTAAAGCTTTCTTT.

V usage is TRBV6-5 and J usage is TRBJ2-7; maybe TRBD1 (6 bases). The germline V gene encodes CDR1 MNHEY and CDR2 SVGAGI. CDR3 size: 15 residues. V lost 2 bases and J 0 bases, leaving 11 bases between the germline ends. CDR3 sequence (DNA): TGTGCCAGCAGTTACCAGGGGTCCTACTCCTACGAGCAGTACTTC. Residues: CASSYQGSYSYEQYF.

Regarding this clonotype: This could be a read error, since a much larger clone is one nucleotide away. J is TRBJ2-7 and V is TRBV6-2 or TRBV6-3; TRBD1 aligns across 7 bases. The length of the CDR3 is 15 residues. After removal of 6 bases from V and 0 bases from J, the junction contained 8 bases not matched to a gene. Germline V gene lookup returns CDR1 MNHEY and CDR2 SVGEGT. The CDR3, as DNA: TGTGCCAGCAGCTACGGACAGGCCAGCTCCTACGAGCAGTACTTC. This gives the protein CASSYGQASSYEQYF.

This clonotype was recorded at least ten times. The chain carries TRBV29-1 and TRBJ1-2, with 8 bases that match TRBD1. The V gene end was trimmed by 3 bases and the J gene end by 4 bases; junction bases not matched to a gene: 4. CDR1 SQVTM and CDR2 ANQGSEA come from the germline V gene. The CDR3 consists of 13 residues. The CDR3 protein is CSVDGQGGYGYTF. The CDR3 nucleotides are TGCAGCGTTGACGGACAGGGCGGCTATGGCTACACCTTC.

There are many counts of this clonotype. This rearrangement joins TRBV28 to TRBJ2-7; D gene unclear. The CDR3 is 11 amino acids. Germline V gene sequence: CDR1 MDHEN, CDR2 SYDVKM. Trimming cost V 4 bases and J 3 bases, with 4 bases left between them. As DNA, the CDR3 is TGTGCCAGCAGTTCCCTCTACGAGCAGTACTTC. Encoded protein: CASSSLYEQYF.

This clonotype occurred many times. This chain joins TRBV28 and TRBJ1-2; D possibly corresponds to TRBD1 (6 bases). CDR1 MDHEN and CDR2 SYDVKM come from the germline V gene. The CDR3 contains 15 residues. Trimming took off 11 bases at V and 0 bases at J, with 19 bases between the two ends. The CDR3 reads CALERYRAANYGYTF. The CDR3 nucleotides read TGTGCCCTAGAACGATACAGGGCGGCTAACTATGGCTACACCTTC.

The V gene is TRBV4-1, the J gene TRBJ2-7; weak D call: TRBD2 (6 bases). V was trimmed by 2 bases and J by 6 bases, leaving 17 bases between them. Germline CDR1 and CDR2: MGHRA and YSYEKL. The CDR3 is 15 amino acids. The CDR3 DNA is TGCGCCAGCAGCCAAAGGGGAGGAATCGGGGTCGAGCAGTACTTC. As protein: CASSQRGGIGVEQYF.

There are a few counts of this clonotype. The chain is built from TRBV28 and TRBJ2-7; no firm D call. The germline V gene has CDR1 MDHEN and CDR2 SYDVKM. This CDR3 is built from 13 residues. The ends were cut back, 6 bases at V and 0 bases at J, with 9 bases in the middle. In DNA, the CDR3 is TGTGCCAGCAGCGCACATGTCTCCTACGAGCAGTACTTC. It is translated as CASSAHVSYEQYF.

This clonotype came up many times. The chain is built from TRBV3-1 and TRBJ2-7; 11 nucleotides line up with TRBD2. Germline V gives CDR1 LGHDT, CDR2 YNNKEL (reference sequence). The CDR3 runs 15 residues. Losses at the gene ends were 4 bases for V and 9 bases for J; bases not matched to a gene: 11. Written as DNA, the CDR3 is TGTGCCAGCAGCCTCACTAGCGGGAGTTCGCCGGGGCAGTACTTC. It encodes CASSLTSGSSPGQYF.

This clonotype was counted ten times or more. The rearrangement links TRBV3-1 to TRBJ1-2; D gene uncertain. V was clipped by 1 base and J by 7 bases, with 10 bases between them. The CDR3 length is 13 residues. The germline gives CDR1 LGHDT, CDR2 YNNKEL (reference sequence). The CDR3 DNA sequence: TGTGCCAGCAGCCAAGGGTCCCGAGGTGGCTACACCTTC. Amino acids: CASSQGSRGGYTF.

This clonotype was found many times. This sequence joins TRBV7-8 and TRBJ1-6; a weak D match, TRBD1 (6 bases). The CDR3 length is 17 residues. The V end was cut by 5 bases, the J end by 0 bases, with 14 bases between. Germline CDR1 SGHVS, CDR2 FQNEAQ. The CDR3 region has the DNA TGTGCCAGCAGCCCCAGGGGACCGCACTCCTATAATTCACCCCTCCACTTT. Amino acid sequence: CASSPRGPHSYNSPLHF.

In this sample, this clonotype turned up many times. The genes are TRBV15 and TRBJ2-2, with D unresolved. In germline, CDR1 is LNHNV, CDR2 YYDKDF (reference sequence). This CDR3 has 13 amino acids. Trimming took 4 bases from V and 3 from J, leaving 6 bases between them. The CDR3: CATSIGYTGELFF. The CDR3 nucleotides are TGTGCCACCAGCATAGGGTACACCGGGGAGCTGTTTTTT.

This clonotype was counted ten times or more. This chain joins TRBV20-1 and TRBJ2-2; TRBD1 aligns across 8 bases. This CDR3 spans 16 amino acids. Per germline, CDR1 DFQATT and CDR2 SNEGSKA (reference sequence). Losses at the gene ends were 0 bases for V and 5 bases for J; bases not matched to a gene: 8. The CDR3 is CSARDPDRGRTGELFF. In nucleotides, the CDR3 is TGCAGTGCTAGAGATCCCGACAGGGGCCGAACCGGGGAGCTGTTTTTT.

Details on this clonotype: One junction end does not reproduce the germline sequence, and a read error may be involved. Written as DNA, the CDR3 is TGTGCCAGCAGTAAAGCCGGGACTCCCTTTAAGTACTTC. Its protein product is CASSKAGTPFKYF. The chain employs TRBV6-1 and TRBJ2-4; a possible D gene is TRBD2 (6 bases). The CDR3 consists of 13 residues. Germline V gives CDR1 MNHNS, CDR2 SASEGT.

This clonotype was detected ten times or more. The rearrangement joins TRBV13 to TRBJ2-2; 13 nucleotides agree with TRBD2. Germline V lookup: CDR1 PRHDT, CDR2 FYEKMQ (reference sequence). The CDR3 has 17 amino acids. With 5 bases clipped from V and 3 bases from J, the junction kept 6 bases outside the gene matches. As DNA, the CDR3 is TGTGCCAGCAGCACCCGACTAGCGGGAGGCTACACCGGGGAGCTGTTTTTT. Translation: CASSTRLAGGYTGELFF.

This clonotype was seen many times. The V gene is TRBV6-1, the J gene TRBJ1-5, with D perhaps TRBD1 (5 bases). V lost 6 bases and J lost 6, with 9 bases in between. The CDR3 runs to 12 residues. The germline V gene encodes CDR1 MNHNS and CDR2 SASEGT. CDR3 in DNA: TGTGCCAGCAGACCCGGGGCTCAGCCCCAGCATTTT. Translated, it gives CASRPGAQPQHF.